Described below is a single T cell receptor (beta chain) sequence and its context. V lost 2 bases and J lost 3; bases outside the gene matches: 9. Looked up from germline, CDR1 is MNHEY and CDR2 is SVGAGI. The CDR3 is made up of 16 amino acids. The assay was immunoSEQ multiplex PCR, and TCRdb's table has in-frame clones only and misses some. The sample records 45,000 to 55,000 clones, approximately 79% being singletons. These data originate in a study of radiotherapy plus CTLA-4 blockade in lung cancer. The material was peripheral blood, obtained from a patient treated with radiotherapy plus ipilimumab. The chain joins TRBV6-5 to TRBJ1-1, with 7 bases that match TRBD1. The clonotype was recovered from a human donor with non-small cell lung cancer who had a partial response to radiotherapy plus ipilimumab. CDR3 region: CASSYDRVPGDTEAFF. The DNA for the CDR3 is TGTGCCAGCAGTTACGACAGGGTTCCCGGGGACACTGAAGCTTTCTTT.